This T cell receptor beta chain comes out of a study of blood T cell repertoires in COVID-19 (TCRdb year 2020). General notes on the study: Samples from collaborators originated in the United States, Italy and Spain and spanned both the acute and convalescent phases of COVID-19. The material from the prospective study consisted of cDNA or gDNA derived from T cells, B-cell-depleted T cells, or PBMCs. Subjects who had been exposed to COVID-19, were actively infected with it, or had recovered from it provided the deeply sampled blood TCRbeta repertoires that made up the dataset. A freely available public database, intended as a resource for researchers studying the immune response to SARS-CoV-2, is where the repertoires were released. Samples were obtained from the ongoing ImmuneRACE study (first 160 participants) and from 1,000 to 1,500 subjects provided by 6 global collaborators. The sample metadata nearly always contained a de-identified subject ID, COVID-19 status, age in years and sex. Where available, HLA class I and class II types were taken from metadata supplied by the sample provider and were not determined by assay-based typing. The study at large found these results: The quantity of clinical and demographic metadata differed by source and by participant and was supplied without curation.

Each collaborating institution followed its own protocols to collect whole blood in K2EDTA tubes. For TCRbeta analysis, collaborator samples were shipped as frozen whole blood, as isolated PBMCs, or as DNA extracted from either sample type. Turning to this clone: Its recognized antigen is unknown. Base qualities are missing; no much larger clone stands one base away.

V and J lose 7 bases and 0 bases, and a span of 15 bases separates them. Reading the germline V gene (reference sequence) gives CDR1 MNHNY and CDR2 SVGAGI. Spanning cysteine to phenylalanine, the CDR3 consists of 15 amino acids. Kept here is only the CDR3 DNA, which spans 45 bases and is read in frame from base 1. The immunoSEQ Assay, a bias-controlled multiplex PCR, was used to amplify TCRbeta CDR3 regions from genomic DNA. Per the authors' processing: The number of nucleated cells in each sample was estimated by amplification of reference gene primers within the assay. Sequence reads were collapsed and filtered to measure the absolute abundance of every unique TCRbeta CDR3 rearrangement. For each sample, productive Simpson clonality was calculated as the square root of Simpson's diversity index over productive rearrangements. As stored in TCRdb, this immuneACCESS dataset retains in-frame rearrangements with V and J assigned. A fraction of the clones does not appear; measured against another copy, unresolved V genes explain less than half of the discrepancy, and the remainder lacks a known reason. The DNA was the basis for D and trimming; V, J and clone size are from that table. This sample gives some 190,000 clones in total; 80% to 90% of them show up just once. The biggest ten clones account for approximately 5.1% of the sample.

The TCR was taken from a woman aged 65 to 85 with active or convalescent COVID-19. Here the chain combines TRBV6-6 and TRBJ1-2; there is no confident call for the D gene. The sample comprised peripheral blood. The nucleotide sequence reads TGTGCCAGCACCAAAGGACTCATAGCTAACTATGGCTACACCTTC. This encodes CASTKGLIANYGYTF.